This T cell receptor (beta chain) stems from a study of radiotherapy plus CTLA-4 blockade in lung cancer. With 0 bases clipped from V and 2 bases from J, the junction kept 8 bases outside the gene matches. CDR3 length equals 16 residues. The germline CDR1 and CDR2 sequences are SGHRS and YFSETQ. Sequencing was performed with immunoSEQ multiplex PCR; in TCRdb, only in-frame clones are kept and a portion is missing. Of more than 75,000 clones in the sample, 72% were seen once. The gene calls are TRBV5-1 and TRBJ2-7, with 7 bases that match TRBD2. The sequence derives from a human donor with non-small cell lung cancer that progressed on radiotherapy plus ipilimumab. This material consisted of peripheral blood, taken from a patient treated with radiotherapy plus ipilimumab. The CDR3 DNA is TGCGCCAGCAGCTTGGAAGGGAGGGGCTTCCCCTACGAGCAGTACTTC. It is translated as CASSLEGRGFPYEQYF.